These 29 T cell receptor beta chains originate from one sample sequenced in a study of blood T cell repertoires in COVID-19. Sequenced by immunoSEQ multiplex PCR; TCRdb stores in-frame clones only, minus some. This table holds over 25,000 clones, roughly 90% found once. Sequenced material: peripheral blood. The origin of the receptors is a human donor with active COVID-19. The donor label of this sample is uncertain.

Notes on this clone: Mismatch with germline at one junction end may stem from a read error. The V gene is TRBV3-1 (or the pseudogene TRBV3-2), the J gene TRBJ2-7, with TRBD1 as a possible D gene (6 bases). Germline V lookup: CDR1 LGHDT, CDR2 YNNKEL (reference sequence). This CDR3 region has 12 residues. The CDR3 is CASSQGTYGTFF. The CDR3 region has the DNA TGTGCCAGCAGCCAAGGGACATATGGGACATTCTTC.

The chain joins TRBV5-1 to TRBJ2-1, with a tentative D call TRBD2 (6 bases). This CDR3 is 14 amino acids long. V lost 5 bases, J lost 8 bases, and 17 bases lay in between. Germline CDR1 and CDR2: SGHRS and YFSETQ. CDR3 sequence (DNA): TGCGCCAGCAGTGGGGGACTTTTTATAGATGAGCAGTTCTTC. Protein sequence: CASSGGLFIDEQFF.

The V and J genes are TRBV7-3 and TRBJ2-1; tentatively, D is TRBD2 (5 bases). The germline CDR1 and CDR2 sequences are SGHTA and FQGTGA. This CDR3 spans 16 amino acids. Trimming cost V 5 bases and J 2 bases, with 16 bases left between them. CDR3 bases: TGTGCCAGCAGCCCCTCCGGAGGTACGCCCTACAATGAGCAGTTCTTC. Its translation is CASSPSGGTPYNEQFF.

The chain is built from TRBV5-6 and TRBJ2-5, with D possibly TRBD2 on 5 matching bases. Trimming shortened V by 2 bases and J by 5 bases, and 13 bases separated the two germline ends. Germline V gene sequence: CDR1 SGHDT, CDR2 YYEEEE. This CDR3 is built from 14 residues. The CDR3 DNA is TGTGCCAGCAGCTTAGAGGGTCATCGCGAGACCCAGTACTTC. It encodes CASSLEGHRETQYF.

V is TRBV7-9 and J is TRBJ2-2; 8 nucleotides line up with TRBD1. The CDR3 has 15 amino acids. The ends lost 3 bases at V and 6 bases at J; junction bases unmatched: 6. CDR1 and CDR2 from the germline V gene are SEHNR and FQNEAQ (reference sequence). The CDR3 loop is CASSFMTQGAGELFF. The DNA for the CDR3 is TGTGCCAGCAGCTTTATGACACAGGGGGCCGGGGAGCTGTTTTTT.

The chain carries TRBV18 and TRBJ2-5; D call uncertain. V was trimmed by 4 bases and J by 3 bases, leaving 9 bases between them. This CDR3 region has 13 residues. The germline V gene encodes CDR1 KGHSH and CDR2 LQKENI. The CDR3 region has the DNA TGTGCCAGCTCACTCGGTCTCAAAGAGACCCAGTACTTC. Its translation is CASSLGLKETQYF.

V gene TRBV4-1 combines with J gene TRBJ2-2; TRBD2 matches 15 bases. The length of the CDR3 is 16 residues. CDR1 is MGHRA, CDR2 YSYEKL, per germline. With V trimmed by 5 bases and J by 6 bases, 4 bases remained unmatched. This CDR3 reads CASSAGLAGGPGELFF. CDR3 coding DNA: TGCGCCAGCAGCGCCGGACTAGCGGGGGGGCCCGGGGAGCTGTTTTTT.

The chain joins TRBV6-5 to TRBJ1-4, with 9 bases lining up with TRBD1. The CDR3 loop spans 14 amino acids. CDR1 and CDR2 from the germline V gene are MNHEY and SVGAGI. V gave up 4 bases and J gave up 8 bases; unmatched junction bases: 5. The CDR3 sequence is CASSLGQGGEKLFF. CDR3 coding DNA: TGTGCCAGCAGTTTGGGACAGGGCGGCGAAAAACTGTTTTTT.

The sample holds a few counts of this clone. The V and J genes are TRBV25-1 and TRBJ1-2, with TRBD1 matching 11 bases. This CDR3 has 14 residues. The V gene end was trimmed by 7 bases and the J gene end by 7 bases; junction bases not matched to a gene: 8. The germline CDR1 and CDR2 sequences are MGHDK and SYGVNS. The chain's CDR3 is CASIGRTGGSGYTF. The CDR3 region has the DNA TGTGCCAGCATAGGCCGGACAGGGGGCTCTGGCTACACCTTC.

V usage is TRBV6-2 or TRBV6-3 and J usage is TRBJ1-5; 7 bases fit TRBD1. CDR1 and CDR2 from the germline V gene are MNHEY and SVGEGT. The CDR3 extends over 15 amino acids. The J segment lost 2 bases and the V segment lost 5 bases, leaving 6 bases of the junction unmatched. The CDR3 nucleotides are TGTGCCAGCAGTCGTACAGGGGTAGGCAATCAGCCCCAGCATTTT. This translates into CASSRTGVGNQPQHF.

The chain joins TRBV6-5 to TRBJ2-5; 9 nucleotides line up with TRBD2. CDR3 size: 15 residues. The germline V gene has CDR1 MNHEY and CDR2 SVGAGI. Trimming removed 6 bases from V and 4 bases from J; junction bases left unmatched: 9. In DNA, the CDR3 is TGTGCCAGCAGCCTACGTGATAGCGGGGGAGAGACCCAGTACTTC. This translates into CASSLRDSGGETQYF.

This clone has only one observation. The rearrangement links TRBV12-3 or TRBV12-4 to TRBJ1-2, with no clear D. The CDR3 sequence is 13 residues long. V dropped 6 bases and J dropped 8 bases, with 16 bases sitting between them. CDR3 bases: TGTGCCAGCAGCCTCTCGTTAAGTCGGGGCTACACCTTC. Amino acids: CASSLSLSRGYTF.

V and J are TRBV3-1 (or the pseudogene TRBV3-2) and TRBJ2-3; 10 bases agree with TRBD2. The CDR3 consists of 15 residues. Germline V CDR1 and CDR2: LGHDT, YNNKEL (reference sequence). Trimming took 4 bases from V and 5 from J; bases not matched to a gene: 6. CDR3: CASSLIAGGRDTQYF. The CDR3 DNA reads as TGTGCCAGCAGCCTAATAGCGGGGGGACGAGATACGCAGTATTTT.

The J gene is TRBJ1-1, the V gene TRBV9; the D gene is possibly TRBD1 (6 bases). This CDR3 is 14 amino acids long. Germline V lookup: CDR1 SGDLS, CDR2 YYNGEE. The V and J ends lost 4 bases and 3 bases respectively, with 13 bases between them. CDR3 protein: CASSKQGRDTEAFF. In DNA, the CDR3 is TGTGCCAGCAGCAAACAGGGCAGGGACACTGAAGCTTTCTTT. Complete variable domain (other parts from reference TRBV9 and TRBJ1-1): DSGVTQTPKHLITATGQRVTLRCSPRSGDLSVYWYQQSLDQGLQFLIQYYNGEERAKGNILERFSAQQFPDLHSELNLSSLELGDSALYFCASSKQGRDTEAFFGQGTRLTVV.

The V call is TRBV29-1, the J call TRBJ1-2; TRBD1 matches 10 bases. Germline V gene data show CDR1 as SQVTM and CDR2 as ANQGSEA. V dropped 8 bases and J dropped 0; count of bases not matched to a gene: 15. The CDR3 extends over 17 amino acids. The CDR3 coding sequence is TGCAGCTCTACTTCCGGACAGGGGGACTTAGCTAACTATGGCTACACCTTC. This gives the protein CSSTSGQGDLANYGYTF.

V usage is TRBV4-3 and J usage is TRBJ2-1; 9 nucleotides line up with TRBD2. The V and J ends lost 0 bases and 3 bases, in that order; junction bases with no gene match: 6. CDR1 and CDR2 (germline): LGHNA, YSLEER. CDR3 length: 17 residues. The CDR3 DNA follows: TGCGCCAGCAGCCAAGATCTGGGCGGGGGGGACTACAATGAGCAGTTCTTC. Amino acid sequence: CASSQDLGGGDYNEQFF.

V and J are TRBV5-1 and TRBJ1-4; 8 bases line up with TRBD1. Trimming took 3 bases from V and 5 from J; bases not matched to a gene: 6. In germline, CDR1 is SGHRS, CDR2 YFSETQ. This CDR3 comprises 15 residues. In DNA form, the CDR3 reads TGCGCCAGCAGCTCAACAGGGGGGAGAAATGAAAAACTGTTTTTT. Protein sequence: CASSSTGGRNEKLFF.

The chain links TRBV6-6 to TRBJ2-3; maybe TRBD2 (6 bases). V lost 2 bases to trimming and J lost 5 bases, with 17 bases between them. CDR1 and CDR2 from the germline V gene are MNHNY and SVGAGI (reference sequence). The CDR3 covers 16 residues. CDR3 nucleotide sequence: TGTGCCAGCAGTTACCTGAAGAGGAGGGGCGTAGATACGCAGTATTTT. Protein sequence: CASSYLKRRGVDTQYF.

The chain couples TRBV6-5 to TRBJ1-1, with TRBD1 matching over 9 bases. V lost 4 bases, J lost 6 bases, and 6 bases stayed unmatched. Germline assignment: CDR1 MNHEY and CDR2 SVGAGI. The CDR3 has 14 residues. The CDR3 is CASSWDRVTPEAFF. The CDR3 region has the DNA TGTGCCAGCAGTTGGGACAGGGTTACCCCTGAAGCTTTCTTT.

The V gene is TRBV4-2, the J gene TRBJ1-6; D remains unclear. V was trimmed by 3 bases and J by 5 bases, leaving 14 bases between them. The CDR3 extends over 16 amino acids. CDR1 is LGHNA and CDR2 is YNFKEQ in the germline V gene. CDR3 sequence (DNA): TGTGCCAGCAGCCAGGCATATACGGGGAATAATTCACCCCTCCACTTT. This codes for CASSQAYTGNNSPLHF.

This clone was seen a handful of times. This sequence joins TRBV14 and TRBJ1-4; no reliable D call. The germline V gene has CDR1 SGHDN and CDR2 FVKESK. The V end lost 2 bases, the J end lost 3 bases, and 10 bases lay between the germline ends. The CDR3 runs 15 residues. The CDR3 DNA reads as TGTGCCAGCAGCCAATCGGGTTTGGCTAATGAAAAACTGTTTTTT. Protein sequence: CASSQSGLANEKLFF.

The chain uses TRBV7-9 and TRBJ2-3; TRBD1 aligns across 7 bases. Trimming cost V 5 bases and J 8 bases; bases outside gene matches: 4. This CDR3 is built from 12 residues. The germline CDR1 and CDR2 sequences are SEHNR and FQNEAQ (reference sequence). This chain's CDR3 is CASSATGLTQYF. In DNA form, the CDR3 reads TGTGCCAGCAGCGCGACAGGGCTTACGCAGTATTTT. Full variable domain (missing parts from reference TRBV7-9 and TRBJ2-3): DTGVSQNPRHKITKRGQNVTFRCDPISEHNRLYWYRQTLGQGPEFLTYFQNEAQLEKSRLLSDRFSAERPKGSFSTLEIQRTEQGDSAMYLCASSATGLTQYFGPGTRLTVL.

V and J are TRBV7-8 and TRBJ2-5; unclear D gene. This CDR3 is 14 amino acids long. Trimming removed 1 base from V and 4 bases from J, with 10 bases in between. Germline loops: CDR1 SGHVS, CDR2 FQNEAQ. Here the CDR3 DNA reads TGTGCCAGCAGCTTAGGGATTGGAGTAGAGACCCAGTACTTC. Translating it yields CASSLGIGVETQYF. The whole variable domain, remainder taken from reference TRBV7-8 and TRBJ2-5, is GAGVSQSPRYKVAKRGQDVALRCDPISGHVSLFWYQQALGQGPEFLTYFQNEAQLDKSGLPSDRFFAERPEGSVSTLKIQRTQQEDSAVYLCASSLGIGVETQYFGPGTRLLVL.

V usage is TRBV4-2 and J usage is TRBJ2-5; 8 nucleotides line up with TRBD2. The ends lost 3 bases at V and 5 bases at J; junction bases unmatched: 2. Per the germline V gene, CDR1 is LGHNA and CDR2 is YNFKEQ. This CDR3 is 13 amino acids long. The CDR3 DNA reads TGTGCCAGCAGCCAGGGACTAGGGGAGACCCAGTACTTC. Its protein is CASSQGLGETQYF.

This CDR3 is CASSRAGQGNTGELFF. The DNA for the CDR3 is TGCGCCAGCAGCCGGGCGGGACAGGGGAACACCGGGGAGCTGTTTTTT. The rearrangement links TRBV4-3 to TRBJ2-2; 9 positions match TRBD1. Trimming at V came to 4 bases and at J to 1 base, leaving 4 bases not matched to a gene. This CDR3 has 16 amino acids. CDR1 LGHNA and CDR2 YSLEER come from the germline V gene.

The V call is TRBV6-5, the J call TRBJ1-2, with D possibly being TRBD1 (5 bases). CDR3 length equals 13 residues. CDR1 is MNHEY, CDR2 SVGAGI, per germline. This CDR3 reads CAAGGTGNYGYTF. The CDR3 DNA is TGTGCAGCCGGGGGAACGGGTAACTATGGCTACACCTTC.

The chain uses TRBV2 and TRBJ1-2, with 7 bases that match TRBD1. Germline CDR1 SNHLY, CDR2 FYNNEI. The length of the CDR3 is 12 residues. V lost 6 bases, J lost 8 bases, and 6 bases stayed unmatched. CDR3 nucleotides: TGTGCCAGCAGGGCTGACAGGGAGGGCTACACCTTC. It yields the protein CASRADREGYTF.

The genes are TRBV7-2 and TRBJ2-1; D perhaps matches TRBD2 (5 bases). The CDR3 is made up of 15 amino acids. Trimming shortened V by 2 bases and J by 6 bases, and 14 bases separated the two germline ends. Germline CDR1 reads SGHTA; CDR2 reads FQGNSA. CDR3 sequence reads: CASSLTGSQSNEQFF. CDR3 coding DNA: TGTGCCAGCAGCTTAACGGGGTCCCAATCCAATGAGCAGTTCTTC.

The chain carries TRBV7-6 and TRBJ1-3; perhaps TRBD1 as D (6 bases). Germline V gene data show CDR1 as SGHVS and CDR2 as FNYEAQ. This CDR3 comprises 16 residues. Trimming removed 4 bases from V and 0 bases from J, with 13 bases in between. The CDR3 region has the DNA TGTGCCAGCAGCTCAGGGACATTTATCTCTGGAAACACCATATATTTT. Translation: CASSSGTFISGNTIYF.